This T cell receptor (beta chain) was retrieved from a study of T cell repertoires in cytomegalovirus infection. The CDR3 contains 17 residues. Germline loops: CDR1 MDHEN, CDR2 SYDVKM. V was cut by 3 bases and J by 0 bases, with 15 bases left in between. TCRdb reprocessed the reads via MiXCR and lists one record per CDR3 protein. The data contain hundreds of thousands of distinct CDR3 sequences, more than 20% of them seen just once; the ten biggest clones take up less than 9.5%. V is TRBV28 and J is TRBJ2-1; D might be TRBD1 (6 bases). The clonotype originates from a human donor in good health (CMV status not recorded). Some clones in this sample may be carry-over from other donors' samples. The sample comprised CD8+ T cells from PBMCs. This CDR3 reads CASSFIQGPSSYNEQFF. The CDR3 bases are TGTGCCAGCAGTTTCATTCAGGGGCCAAGCTCCTACAATGAGCAGTTCTTC.